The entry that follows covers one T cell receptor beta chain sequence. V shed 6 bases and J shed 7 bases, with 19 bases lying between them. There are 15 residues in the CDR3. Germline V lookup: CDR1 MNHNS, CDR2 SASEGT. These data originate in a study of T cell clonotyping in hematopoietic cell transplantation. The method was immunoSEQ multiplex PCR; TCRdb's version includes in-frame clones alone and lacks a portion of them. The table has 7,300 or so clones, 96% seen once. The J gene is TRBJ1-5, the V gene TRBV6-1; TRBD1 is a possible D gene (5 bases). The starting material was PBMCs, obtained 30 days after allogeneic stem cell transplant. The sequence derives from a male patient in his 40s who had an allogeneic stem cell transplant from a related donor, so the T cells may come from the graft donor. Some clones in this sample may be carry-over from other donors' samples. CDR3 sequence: CASSKEDITSQPQHF. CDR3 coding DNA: TGTGCCAGCAGCAAGGAGGACATTACCAGCCAGCCCCAGCATTTT.